This T cell receptor beta chain was captured in a study of T-cell memory formation after mild COVID-19. Each CDR3 protein is one row after TCRdb ran MiXCR on the 5' RACE reads. The sample lists about 190,000 distinct CDR3 sequences, 20% to 25% occurring once. CDR3 length: 18 residues. Trimming took off 0 bases at V and 1 base at J, with 21 bases between the two ends. In germline, CDR1 is DFQATT, CDR2 SNEGSKA (reference sequence). The sequencing input was PBMCs or a T cell subset sorted from them (not recorded which). The chain is built from TRBV20-1 and TRBJ2-5, with a possible D match to TRBD1 (6 bases). This TCR derives from an adult woman who had mild COVID-19 (a few samples of this study predate the infection). Cell type and time point are not known. CDR3 DNA sequence: TGCAGTGCTAGAGACACGTACTTTCTCAGGGGTGGCCAAGAGACCCAGTACTTC. Translation: CSARDTYFLRGGQETQYF.